These 4 T cell receptor beta chains share one sample of origin, sequenced in a study of blood T cells in healthy people across ages. Alongside a J-beta primer mix, a sample-barcoded 5' primer served in a second PCR lasting 7 to 11 cycles. MiXCR was run by TCRdb on the 5' RACE reads, yielding one entry per CDR3 protein. The sample carries 1.5 million to 2 million distinct CDR3 sequences, 39% recorded once. Sequences were obtained from blood. Receptor source: a human donor in good health.

The chain is built from TRBV21-1 and TRBJ2-5; TRBD1, the table's D call, was not compared with the DNA. TRBV21-1 is shown as a pseudogene. CDR3 length: 16 residues. In DNA form, the CDR3 reads TGTGCCAGCAGCATGCCCGGGGAGGCAGGTTGGGAGACCCAGTACTTC. This codes for CASSMPGEAGWETQYF.

The rearrangement uses TRBV25-1 and TRBJ1-4; 10 nucleotides agree with TRBD1. V was clipped by 1 base and J by 10 bases; unmatched bases: 9. The CDR3 totals 16 residues. Looked up from germline, CDR1 is MGHDK and CDR2 is SYGVNS. Written as DNA, the CDR3 is TGTGCCAGCAGTGAATTCGCTGGGACAGGGGCGGGAAAACTGTTTTTT. Protein sequence: CASSEFAGTGAGKLFF.

The V and J genes are TRBV20-1 and TRBJ2-1, with unresolved D. Germline CDR1 and CDR2: DFQATT and SNEGSKA (reference sequence). Trimming stripped 5 bases from V and 4 bases from J, with 18 bases between. The CDR3 has 15 residues. The CDR3 nucleotides read TGCAGTGCTGCCTTGGAGACACCCAGTTACAATGAGCAGTTCTTC. Translating gives CSAALETPSYNEQFF.

This clonotype was seen a handful of times. This chain connects TRBV6-2 or TRBV6-3 to TRBJ2-7; no clear D gene. The CDR3 covers 18 residues. V dropped 4 bases and J dropped 2 bases, with 24 bases sitting between them. CDR1 MNHEY and CDR2 SVGEGT come from the germline V gene. CDR3 sequence: CASSSGSVVASAAYEQYF. The CDR3 DNA reads TGTGCCAGCAGTTCCGGTTCAGTTGTTGCTTCGGCGGCCTACGAGCAGTACTTC.